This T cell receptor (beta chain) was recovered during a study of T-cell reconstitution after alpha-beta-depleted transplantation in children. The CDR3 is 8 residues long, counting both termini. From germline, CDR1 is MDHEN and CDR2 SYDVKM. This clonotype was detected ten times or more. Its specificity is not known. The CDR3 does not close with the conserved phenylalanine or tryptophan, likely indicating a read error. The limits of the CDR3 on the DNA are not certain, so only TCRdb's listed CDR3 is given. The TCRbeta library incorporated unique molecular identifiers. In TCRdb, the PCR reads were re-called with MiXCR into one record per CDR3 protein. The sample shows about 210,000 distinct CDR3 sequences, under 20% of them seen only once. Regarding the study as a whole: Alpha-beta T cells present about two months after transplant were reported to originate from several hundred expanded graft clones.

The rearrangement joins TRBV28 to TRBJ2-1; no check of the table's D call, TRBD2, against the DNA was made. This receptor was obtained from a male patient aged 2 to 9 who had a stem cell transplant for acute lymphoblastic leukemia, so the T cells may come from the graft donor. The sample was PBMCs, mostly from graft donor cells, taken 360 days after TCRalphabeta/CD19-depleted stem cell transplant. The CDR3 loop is CASKSPWV.